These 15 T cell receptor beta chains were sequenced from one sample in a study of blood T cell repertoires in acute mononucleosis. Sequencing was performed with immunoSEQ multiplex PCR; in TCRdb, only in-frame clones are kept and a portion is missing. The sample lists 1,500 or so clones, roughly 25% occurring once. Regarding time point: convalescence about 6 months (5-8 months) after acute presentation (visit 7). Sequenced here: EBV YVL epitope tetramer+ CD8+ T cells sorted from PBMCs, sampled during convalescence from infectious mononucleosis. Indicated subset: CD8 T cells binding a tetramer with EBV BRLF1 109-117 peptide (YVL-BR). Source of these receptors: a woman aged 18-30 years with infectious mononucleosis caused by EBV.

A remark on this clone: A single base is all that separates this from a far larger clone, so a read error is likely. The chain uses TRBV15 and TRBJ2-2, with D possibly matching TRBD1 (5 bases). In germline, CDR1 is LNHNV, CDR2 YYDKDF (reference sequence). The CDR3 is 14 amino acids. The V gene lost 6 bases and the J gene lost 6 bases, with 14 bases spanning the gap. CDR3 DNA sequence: TGTGCCACCAGGATCCAGGGAAACCCCGGGGAGCTGTTTTTT. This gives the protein CATRIQGNPGELFF.

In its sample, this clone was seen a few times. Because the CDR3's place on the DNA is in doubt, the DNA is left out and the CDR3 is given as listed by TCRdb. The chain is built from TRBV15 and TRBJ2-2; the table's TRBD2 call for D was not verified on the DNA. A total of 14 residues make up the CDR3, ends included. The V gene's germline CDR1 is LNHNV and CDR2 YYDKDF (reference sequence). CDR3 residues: CATRIQGNTGSCFF.

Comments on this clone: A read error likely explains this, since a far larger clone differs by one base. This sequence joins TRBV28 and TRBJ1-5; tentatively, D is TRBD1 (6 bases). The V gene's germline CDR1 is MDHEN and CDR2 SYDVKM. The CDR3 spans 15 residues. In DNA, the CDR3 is TGTGCCAGCAGTTTCCTTCTGGGGGGGGCTCAGCCCGAGCATTTT. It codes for CASSFLLGGAQPEHF.

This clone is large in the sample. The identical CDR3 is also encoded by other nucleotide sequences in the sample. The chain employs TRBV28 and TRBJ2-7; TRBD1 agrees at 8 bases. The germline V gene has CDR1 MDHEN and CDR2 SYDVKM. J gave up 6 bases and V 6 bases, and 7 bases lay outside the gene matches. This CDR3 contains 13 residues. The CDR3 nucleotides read TGTGCCAGCAGCGCAGGGGGCTACTGCGAGCAGTACTTC. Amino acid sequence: CASSAGGYCEQYF.

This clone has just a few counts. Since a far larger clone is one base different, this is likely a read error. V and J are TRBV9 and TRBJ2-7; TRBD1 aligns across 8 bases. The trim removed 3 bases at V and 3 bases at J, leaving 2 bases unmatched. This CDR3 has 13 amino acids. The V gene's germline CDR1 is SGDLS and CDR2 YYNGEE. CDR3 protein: CASSAGGYYEQYF. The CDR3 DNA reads TGTGCCAGCAGCGCAGGGGGCTACTACGAGCAGTACTTC. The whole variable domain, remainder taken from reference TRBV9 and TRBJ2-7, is DSGVTQTPKHLITATGQRVTLRCSPRSGDLSVYWYQQSLDQGLQFLIQYYNGEERAKGNILERFSAQQFPDLHSELNLSSLELGDSALYFCASSAGGYYEQYFGPGTRLTVT.

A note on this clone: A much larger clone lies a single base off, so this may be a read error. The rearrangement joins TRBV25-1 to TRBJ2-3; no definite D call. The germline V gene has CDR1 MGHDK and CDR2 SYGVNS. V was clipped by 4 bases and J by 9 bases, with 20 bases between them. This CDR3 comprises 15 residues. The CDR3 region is CASSALLGSASTQYF. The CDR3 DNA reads TGTGCCAGCAGTGCCCTACTTGGGTCAGCGTCGACGCAGTATTTT.

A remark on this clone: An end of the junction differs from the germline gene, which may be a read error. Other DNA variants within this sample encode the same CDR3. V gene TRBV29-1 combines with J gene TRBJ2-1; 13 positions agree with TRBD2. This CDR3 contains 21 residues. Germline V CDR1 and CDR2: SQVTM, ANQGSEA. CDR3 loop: CCVGGSGSGTSGAYSYNEQFF. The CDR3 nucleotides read TGCTGCGTAGGAGGGTCAGGGTCCGGGACTAGCGGGGCATACTCCTACAATGAGCAGTTCTTC.

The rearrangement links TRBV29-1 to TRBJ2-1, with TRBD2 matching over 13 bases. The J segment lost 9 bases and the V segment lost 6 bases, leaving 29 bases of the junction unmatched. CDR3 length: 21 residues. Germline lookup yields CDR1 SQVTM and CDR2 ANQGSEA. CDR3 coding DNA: TGCAGCGTAGGAGGGACAGGGTCCGGGACTAGCGGGGCATACTCCTTGATTGAGCAGTTCTTC. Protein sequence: CSVGGTGSGTSGAYSLIEQFF.

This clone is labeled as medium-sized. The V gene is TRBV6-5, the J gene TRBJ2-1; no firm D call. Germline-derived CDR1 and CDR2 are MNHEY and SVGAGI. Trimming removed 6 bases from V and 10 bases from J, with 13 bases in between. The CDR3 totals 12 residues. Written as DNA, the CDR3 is TGTGCCAGCAGGGGGTTGAGGATAGAGCAGTTCTTC. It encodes CASRGLRIEQFF.

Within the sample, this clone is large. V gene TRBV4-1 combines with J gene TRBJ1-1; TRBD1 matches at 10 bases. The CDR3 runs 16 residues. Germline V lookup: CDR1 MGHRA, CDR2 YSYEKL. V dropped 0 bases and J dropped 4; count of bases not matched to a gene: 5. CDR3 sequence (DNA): TGCGCCAGCAGCCAAGACGACAGGGGGCTGAGCACTGAAGCTTTCTTT. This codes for CASSQDDRGLSTEAFF.

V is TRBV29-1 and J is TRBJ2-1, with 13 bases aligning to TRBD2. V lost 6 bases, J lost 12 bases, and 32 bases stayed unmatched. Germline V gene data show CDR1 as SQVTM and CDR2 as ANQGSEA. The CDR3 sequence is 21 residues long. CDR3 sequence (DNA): TGCAGCGTAGGAGGGACAGGGTCGGGGACTAGCGGGGCATACTCCTACATTGTGCAGTTCTTC. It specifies CSVGGTGSGTSGAYSYIVQFF.

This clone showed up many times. CDR3: CASRTAGNSDTQYF. DNA for the CDR3: TGTGCCAGTAGAACAGCGGGAAACTCTGATACGCAGTATTTT. V gene TRBV30 combines with J gene TRBJ2-3; TRBD2 matches at 7 bases. The CDR3 length is 14 residues. Germline V gene data show CDR1 as GTSNPN and CDR2 as SVGIG (reference sequence). V lost 8 bases to trimming and J lost 6 bases; unmatched junction nucleotides: 14.

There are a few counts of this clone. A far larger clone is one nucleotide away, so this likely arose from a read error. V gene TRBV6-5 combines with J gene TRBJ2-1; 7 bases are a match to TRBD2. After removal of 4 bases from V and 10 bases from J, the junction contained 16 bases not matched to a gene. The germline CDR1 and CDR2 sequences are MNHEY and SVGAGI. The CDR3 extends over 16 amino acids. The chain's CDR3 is CASSLSIREALYEQFF. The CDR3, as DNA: TGTGCCAGCAGTTTATCGATCCGGGAGGCTCTCTACGAGCAGTTCTTC.

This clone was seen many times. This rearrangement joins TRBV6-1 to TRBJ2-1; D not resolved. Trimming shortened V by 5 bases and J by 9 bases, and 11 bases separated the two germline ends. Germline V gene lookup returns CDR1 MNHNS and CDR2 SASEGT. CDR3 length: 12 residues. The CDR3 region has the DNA TGTGCCAGCAGTTTATATTCCAGTGAGCAGTTCTTC. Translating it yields CASSLYSSEQFF.

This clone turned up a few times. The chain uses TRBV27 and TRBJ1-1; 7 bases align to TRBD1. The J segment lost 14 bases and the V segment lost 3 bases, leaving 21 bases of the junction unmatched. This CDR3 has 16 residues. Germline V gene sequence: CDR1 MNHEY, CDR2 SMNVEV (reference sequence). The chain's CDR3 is CASSFLGQTMNTAAFF. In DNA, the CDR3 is TGTGCCAGCAGTTTTCTGGGACAGACAATGAACACTGCAGCGTTCTTT.